This TCR beta chain came from a study of cytomegalovirus exposure and HLA in healthy donors. The wider study: Falling in the Caucasian-associated ancestry cluster were 81% of under 450 genotyped donors.

It was with 60 Vbeta and 13 Jbeta primers that the PCR ran. TCRdb's table, derived via immunoSEQ multiplex PCR, lists solely in-frame clones and lacks some. The sample includes some 180,000 clones, around three quarters of them seen just once. A few counts support this clone. Antigen unknown. Points from the study as a whole: There were reportedly fewer N-insertions in an Asian-associated ancestry cluster than the roughly 700-donor mean, in a later analysis. Cytomegalovirus status was reportedly diagnosed by the classifier with high specificity and sensitivity. Available immune exposure information was restricted to CMV serostatus only.

Specimen: PBMCs. The receptor's source is a woman aged 25 to 45 in good health and CMV-seropositive.

CDR3 region: CASSPRGGFKEKLFF. CDR3 bases: TGTGCCAGCAGTCCCCGGGGAGGGTTTAAAGAAAAACTGTTTTTT. The chain is built from TRBV6-5 and TRBJ1-4; D is unresolved. Germline assignment: CDR1 MNHEY and CDR2 SVGAGI. This CDR3 comprises 15 residues. V was cut by 5 bases and J by 8 bases, with 18 bases left in between.